Described below is a single T cell receptor beta chain sequence and its context. This sample was included in a study of blood T cell repertoires in COVID-19. For the study at large: Sample material is recorded as cDNA or gDNA derived from T cells, B-cell-depleted T cells, or PBMCs.

This CDR3 has 13 residues. Germline loops: CDR1 SGHRS, CDR2 YFSETQ. V shed 1 base and J shed 2 bases, with 6 bases lying between them. In the original analysis: The assay estimated nucleated cells by amplifying reference gene primers. Clones were read by immunoSEQ multiplex PCR, and TCRdb kept only the in-frame ones, dropping some. The V and J calls and clone size were taken over from that table, and D and trimming were inferred from the DNA. The data show about 240,000 clones, 75% to 90% seen once. This sequence originates from a woman aged 60-75 years with active or convalescent COVID-19. The sample consisted of peripheral blood. The chain combines TRBV5-1 with TRBJ1-1; D remains unclear. The CDR3 spells CASSLNSNTEAFF. The CDR3 region has the DNA TGCGCCAGCAGCTTGAACAGTAACACTGAAGCTTTCTTT.